This TCR beta chain was sequenced in a study of cytomegalovirus exposure and HLA in healthy donors. The CDR3 contains 12 residues. Germline-derived CDR1 and CDR2 are SGHAT and FQNNGV. The V and J ends lost 1 base and 8 bases respectively, with 6 bases between them. Study-wide points: Immune exposure information available was restricted to CMV serostatus. TRBV6-2, TRBV6-3 and some other V segments were unresolvable in 87-base-pair reads. Later genetic work tied a missense DCLRE1C variant to beta-chain V and J trimming. Most TCR beta V segments were productive about 90% or about 30% of the time in an earlier analysis.

Comments on this clone: Its antigen remains unknown.

Researchers ran the PCR with 60 Vbeta and 13 Jbeta primers. The method was immunoSEQ multiplex PCR; TCRdb's version includes in-frame clones alone and lacks a portion of them. The sample contains 65,000 to 85,000 clones, roughly 65% of which appear only once. The rearrangement uses TRBV11-2 and TRBJ2-1; a possible D gene is TRBD2 (6 bases). The source material was PBMCs. The sequence came from a male donor in good health and CMV-seropositive. The CDR3: CASSLAGDEQFF. The CDR3 DNA follows: TGTGCCAGCAGCTTAGCGGGGGATGAGCAGTTCTTC.